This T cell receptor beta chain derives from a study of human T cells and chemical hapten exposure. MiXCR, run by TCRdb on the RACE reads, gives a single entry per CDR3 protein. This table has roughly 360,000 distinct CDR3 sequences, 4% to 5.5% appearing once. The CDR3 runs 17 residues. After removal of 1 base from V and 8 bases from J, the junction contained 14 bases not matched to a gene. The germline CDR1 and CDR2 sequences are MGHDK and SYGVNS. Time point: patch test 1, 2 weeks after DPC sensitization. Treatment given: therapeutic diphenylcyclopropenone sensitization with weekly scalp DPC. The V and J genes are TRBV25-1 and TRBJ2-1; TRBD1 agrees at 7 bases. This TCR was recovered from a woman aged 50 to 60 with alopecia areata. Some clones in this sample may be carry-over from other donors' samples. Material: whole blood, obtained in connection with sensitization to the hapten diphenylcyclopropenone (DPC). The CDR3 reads CASSESAPRQGVYEQFF. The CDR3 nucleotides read TGTGCCAGCAGTGAATCGGCTCCGAGACAGGGAGTATATGAGCAGTTCTTC.